What follows is one T cell receptor (beta chain) and its context. As yet, its antigen is unknown. Here the CDR3 omits its conserved ending phenylalanine or tryptophan, so a read error is the likely source. The source material, RNA transcripts, was used to amplify TCR beta CDR3 regions. Using the HTBI primer set, a first-round RT-PCR was run on the TCR CDR3. TCRdb re-analysed the multiplex PCR reads in MiXCR, keeping a single row per CDR3 protein. The profile shows 600,000 to 700,000 distinct CDR3 sequences, 45% of them singletons. The source of the sample is a study of T cells in Graves' hyperthyroidism and ophthalmopathy. Findings of the study overall: A model using 13 V-J features told ophthalmopathy apart from stable hyperthyroidism.

This CDR3 region has 14 residues. V lost 3 bases and J lost 4, with 15 bases in between. In germline, CDR1 is SQVTM, CDR2 ANQGSEA. Each diagnosis was grounded in clinical symptoms, serum thyroxine and TRAb, thyroid ultrasound, and orbital computed tomography. This TCR came from an adult man with Graves' disease, either hyperthyroidism or ophthalmopathy (not recorded which). The genes are TRBV29-1 and TRBJ1-1, with a tentative D call TRBD1 (6 bases). The sample was peripheral blood or thyroid tissue (not recorded which). The CDR3 nucleotides read TGCAGCGTTGACGGCCCCAGGGGCGGCACTGAAGCTTTCCTT. Its translation: CSVDGPRGGTEAFL.